The 8 T cell receptor beta chains given below trace back to one sample, sequenced in a study of TIL therapy for anti-PD-1-resistant metastatic lung cancer. The immunoSEQ assay was v3. Data came from immunoSEQ multiplex PCR; TCRdb stores just in-frame clones and leaves some out. The profile covers more than 45,000 clones, with roughly 80% appearing a single time and about 2% taken by the ten largest. Time point: pre-treatment sample, taken before nivolumab and TIL therapy. The specimen comprised blood, sampled at baseline. These TCRs come from a person aged 30 to 80 with non-small cell lung cancer.

CDR3 sequence: CSVVRQGAQETQYF. CDR3 sequence (DNA): TGCAGCGTTGTCAGACAGGGGGCCCAAGAGACCCAGTACTTC. The chain employs TRBV29-1 and TRBJ2-5, with 10 bases fitting TRBD1. This CDR3 is 14 amino acids long. V trimming: 4 bases; J trimming: 1 base; junction bases outside the gene matches: 3. CDR1 is SQVTM, CDR2 ANQGSEA, per germline.

As DNA, the CDR3 is TGTGCCAGCAGCTCGGGACAGAGCTACGAGCAGTACTTC. Amino acids: CASSSGQSYEQYF. This chain uses TRBV7-9 with TRBJ2-7, with 7 positions matching TRBD1. Trimming cost V 4 bases and J 3 bases; bases outside gene matches: 3. The CDR3 is made up of 13 amino acids. CDR1 is SEHNR and CDR2 is FQNEAQ in the germline V gene (reference sequence).

The CDR3 here is CASSQESRETQYF. CDR3 in DNA: TGCGCCAGCAGCCAAGAATCGAGGGAGACCCAGTACTTC. This chain connects TRBV4-1 to TRBJ2-5, with D uncertain. CDR1 and CDR2 (germline): MGHRA, YSYEKL. V was clipped by 0 bases and J by 5 bases, with 7 bases between them. The CDR3 runs to 13 residues.

The chain joins TRBV5-1 to TRBJ1-2; D may be TRBD1 (5 bases). The CDR3 has 15 residues. Deletions cut 1 base from V and 5 bases from J, with 15 bases between. Looked up from germline, CDR1 is SGHRS and CDR2 is YFSETQ. The DNA of the CDR3 is TGCGCCAGCAGCTTGTTGATCGGCAGGGAGTATGGCTACACCTTC. This encodes CASSLLIGREYGYTF.

The V call is TRBV6-4, the J call TRBJ2-3; 11 bases are shared with TRBD2. The length of the CDR3 is 17 residues. J was trimmed by 3 bases and V by 5 bases; bases with no gene match: 10. The germline gives CDR1 MRHNA, CDR2 SNTAGT. The CDR3 DNA is TGTGCCAGCAGTCCAACCTCCGGGACTAGCGGAACAGATACGCAGTATTTT. Translation gives CASSPTSGTSGTDTQYF.

This chain uses TRBV15 with TRBJ2-3; 9 nucleotides agree with TRBD1. CDR3 length: 17 amino acids. With 1 base clipped from V and 6 bases from J, the junction kept 11 bases outside the gene matches. Per the germline V gene, CDR1 is LNHNV and CDR2 is YYDKDF (reference sequence). The CDR3 region is CATSRGAGTGSLDTQYF. DNA for the CDR3: TGTGCCACCAGCAGAGGGGCCGGGACAGGGTCTTTGGATACGCAGTATTTT.

V and J are TRBV6-5 and TRBJ1-2; D remains ambiguous. The germline V gene encodes CDR1 MNHEY and CDR2 SVGAGI. The CDR3 sequence is 14 residues long. With 5 bases removed from V and 7 bases from J, the gap between germline ends came to 17 bases. The CDR3 spells CASSAGPPIVGYTF. In nucleotides, the CDR3 is TGTGCCAGCAGTGCTGGGCCGCCGATAGTTGGCTACACCTTC.

The rearrangement uses TRBV6-5 and TRBJ2-7; D is perhaps TRBD1 (6 bases). V was shortened by 5 bases and J by 3 bases, with 11 bases between the two germline ends. This CDR3 region has 13 residues. Looked up from germline, CDR1 is MNHEY and CDR2 is SVGAGI. For the CDR3, the DNA is TGTGCCAGCAGTACGTCACAGGGCTACGAGCAGTACTTC. This gives the protein CASSTSQGYEQYF.